Sequencing of this TCR beta chain was carried out in a study of T cells in Graves' hyperthyroidism and ophthalmopathy. Exclusion of patients followed from uncontrolled infection, other autoimmune disease, pregnancy or lactation. Many counts were recorded for this clonotype. No antigen is known for it. The CDR3 length is 14 residues. CDR1 is DFQATT and CDR2 is SNEGSKA in the germline V gene (reference sequence). Between the trimmed V and J ends, which lost 3 bases and 2 bases, there was a span of 13 bases. RNA transcripts yielded amplified TCR beta CDR3 regions. The study used the HTBI primer set for a first-round RT-PCR of the TCR CDR3. TCRdb ran MiXCR on the multiplex PCR reads and lists one entry per CDR3 protein. The repertoire holds approximately 410,000 distinct CDR3 sequences, with roughly an eighth as singletons. Study observations and caveats: Most expanded thyroid clonotypes above 0.001 also appeared in blood. Through a model of 13 V-J features, ophthalmopathy was separated from stable hyperthyroidism. Ophthalmopathy got predicted by the model a median approximately six months before its onset.

The chain employs TRBV20-1 and TRBJ2-5; TRBD1 is a possible D gene (6 bases). This receptor was identified in a woman between 18 and 29 years old with Graves' hyperthyroidism. Sequenced sample: blood. CDR3: CSARPHREQETQYF. As DNA, the CDR3 is TGCAGTGCTAGGCCGCACAGGGAGCAAGAGACCCAGTACTTC.